This TCR beta chain was sequenced in a study of blood T cells in healthy people across ages. Study-wide results and limits: Higher naive T cell percentage went strongly together with higher TCR beta diversity.

The V segment lost 0 bases and the J segment 4 bases; nucleotides outside the gene matches: 7. Germline values: CDR1 SGHTA, CDR2 FQGTGA. The CDR3 is 16 residues long. Concerning this clonotype: No antigen is known for it.

A J-beta primer mix and a sample-barcoded 5' primer were used in a second PCR of roughly 6 to 12 cycles. The study obtained at least 2.5 million CDR3-containing paired-end reads from every sample. TCRdb redid the calling of the 5' RACE reads with MiXCR, one entry per CDR3 protein. Of hundreds of thousands of distinct CDR3 sequences in the sample, about 21% were seen once. Per sample, a minimum of 7 million PBMCs were isolated. Samples each had at least 6 micrograms of total RNA extracted. The sample taken for sequencing was blood. This receptor was taken from a man between 65 and 79 years old in good health. The chain joins TRBV7-3 to TRBJ2-7, with 9 bases that match TRBD2. The CDR3, as DNA: TGTGCCAGCAGCTTAACAGGGGCTAGCGGGGCTTACGAGCAGTACTTC. Its protein is CASSLTGASGAYEQYF.